This is a list of T cell receptor beta chains from one sample in a study of CD8 T cells in ankylosing spondylitis. TCRdb re-called the 5' RACE reads through MiXCR, storing one row per CDR3 protein. Among 200,000 to 300,000 distinct CDR3 sequences listed, approximately 9% were seen once. The sequencing sample was made of blood, either unsorted or a sorted T cell fraction (not recorded which). The receptors were gathered from a male donor with ankylosing spondylitis or in good health (not recorded which). Each CDR3 is given with its conserved first and last residue. A D gene is named only where the DNA matches it firmly. The listing skips clone size in some rows; elsewhere it reads once, few, many or a size class.

>TRBV6-1|TRBJ2-3|many|TRBD2
CASSGAGTSVDTQYF
TGTGCCAGCAGCGGGGCCGGGACTAGCGTCGATACGCAGTATTTT
>TRBV28|TRBJ2-5|many|TRBD1
CASKRDRAPEETQYF
TGTGCCAGCAAGAGAGACAGGGCTCCCGAGGAGACCCAGTACTTC
>TRBV5-1|TRBJ2-2|many|NA
CASSRDITGELFF
TGCGCCAGCAGTCGGGACATTACCGGGGAGCTGTTTTTT
>TRBV6-1|TRBJ2-2|many|NA
CASKTALNTGELFF
TGTGCCAGCAAGACAGCGCTTAACACCGGGGAGCTGTTTTTT
>TRBV12-3/TRBV12-4|TRBJ1-1|many|NA
CASSSRGPENTEAFF
TGTGCCAGCAGTTCTAGGGGACCGGAGAACACTGAAGCTTTCTTT
>TRBV5-1|TRBJ2-5|many|TRBD1
CASSLGGSLNPGGNRIRETQYF
TGCGCCAGCAGCTTGGGCGGGTCCTTAAATCCAGGGGGCAATCGGATTCGAGAGACCCAGTACTTC
>TRBV5-1|TRBJ2-3|many|NA
CASSQGEGEQYF
TGCGCCAGCAGCCAAGGCGAAGGAGAGCAGTATTTT
>TRBV7-2|TRBJ1-1|once|NA
CASSLGNLGRNEAFF
TGTGCCAGCAGCTTAGGGAATCTGGGGCGCAATGAAGCTTTCTTT
>TRBV25-1|TRBJ2-2|few|NA
CASSEPIGTAGELFF
TGTGCCAGCAGTGAACCGATTGGGACTGCCGGGGAGCTGTTTTTT
>TRBV6-5|TRBJ1-1|many|NA
CASSYSAPNTEAFF
TGTGCCAGCAGTTACTCAGCCCCGAACACTGAAGCTTTCTTT
>TRBV5-1|TRBJ2-7|many|NA
CASSLVSDSTREQYF
TGCGCCAGCAGCTTGGTTAGTGACAGTACTCGCGAGCAGTACTTC
>TRBV3-1|TRBJ2-1|many|TRBD2
CASSQLAGGFSSYNEQFF
TGTGCCAGCAGCCAACTAGCGGGGGGCTTCAGCTCCTACAATGAGCAGTTCTTC
>TRBV5-1|TRBJ2-2|many|TRBD1
CASSLGQGAYTGELFF
TGCGCCAGCAGCCTCGGACAGGGGGCTTACACCGGGGAGCTGTTTTTT
>TRBV7-3|TRBJ2-7|few|NA
CASSPGPRGEQYF
TGTGCCAGCAGCCCCGGACCCCGGGGCGAGCAGTACTTC
>TRBV4-2|TRBJ2-5|many|NA
CASSSRVFQETQYF
TGTGCCAGCAGCTCCAGGGTGTTCCAAGAGACCCAGTACTTC
>TRBV7-2|TRBJ2-5|many|TRBD2
CASTSIGGEETQYF
TGTGCCAGCACCTCTATCGGGGGGGAAGAGACCCAGTACTTC
>TRBV18|TRBJ1-2|NA|NA
CASSQDGYGYTF
TGTGCCAGCTCACAGGACGGATATGGCTACACCTTC
>TRBV19|TRBJ1-2|many|NA
CASSIRTEPETYTF
TGTGCCAGTAGTATCCGGACAGAGCCCGAGACTTACACCTTC
>TRBV18|TRBJ2-7|once|NA
CASSPDRGEQYF
TGTGCCAGCTCACCTGACAGAGGGGAGCAGTACTTC
>TRBV12-3/TRBV12-4|TRBJ2-3|many|TRBD2
CASSLKAGGWADTQYF
TGTGCCAGCAGTTTAAAAGCGGGAGGGTGGGCAGATACGCAGTATTTT
>TRBV20-1|TRBJ2-3|many|NA
CSARDIGGANTQYF
TGCAGTGCTAGAGACATTGGGGGGGCTAATACGCAGTATTTT
>TRBV6-5|TRBJ1-2|NA|TRBD1
CASSYSPRGVYGYTF
TGTGCCAGCAGTTACTCGCCCAGGGGGGTCTATGGCTACACCTTC
>TRBV15|TRBJ2-7|few|TRBD1
CATSRDPEGTGILGAPYEQYF
TGTGCCACCAGCAGAGATCCTGAAGGGACAGGGATACTCGGAGCTCCCTACGAGCAGTACTTC
>TRBV15|TRBJ1-3|few|NA
CATSRDLGILGGNSGNTIYF
TGTGCCACCAGCAGAGATCTCGGGATTTTGGGGGGGAACTCTGGAAACACCATATATTTT
>TRBV12-3/TRBV12-4|TRBJ1-4|few|NA
CASSLDRLLFF
TGTGCCAGCAGTTTAGACAGGCTGCTGTTTTTT
>TRBV3-1|TRBJ2-1|NA|TRBD2
CATCPFPSGSSYNEQFF
TGTGCCACCTGCCCCTTTCCTAGCGGGAGCTCCTACAATGAGCAGTTCTTC
>TRBV20-1|TRBJ1-2|many|NA
CSASPPAGYGYTF
TGCAGTGCTAGTCCCCCAGCCGGCTATGGCTACACCTTC
>TRBV7-3|TRBJ2-3|few|NA
CASSRSSGDTQYF
TGTGCCAGCAGCCGTTCCTCGGGCGATACGCAGTATTTT
>TRBV30|TRBJ2-6|many|TRBD2
CAWAGGSGANVLTF
TGTGCCTGGGCGGGAGGGTCTGGGGCCAACGTCCTGACTTTC
>TRBV6-1|TRBJ1-5|NA|NA
CASSDLWGGDQPQHF
TGTGCCAGCAGTGATCTATGGGGGGGGGATCAGCCCCAGCATTTT
>TRBV18|TRBJ2-3|many|TRBD2
CASSPEGGRSADTQYF
TGTGCCAGCTCACCAGAGGGAGGGAGAAGTGCAGATACGCAGTATTTT
>TRBV12-3/TRBV12-4|TRBJ2-5|NA|NA
CASSLAGWETQYF
TGTGCCAGCAGTTTAGCCGGGTGGGAGACCCAGTACTTC
>TRBV6-5|TRBJ1-2|many|NA
CASSYLSAGVDGYTF
TGTGCCAGCAGTTATTTGTCGGCAGGGGTTGATGGCTACACCTTC
>TRBV5-1|TRBJ1-4|few|NA
CASSLAEVSNEKLFF
TGCGCCAGCAGCTTGGCAGAGGTTTCTAATGAAAAACTGTTTTTT
>TRBV9|TRBJ1-2|once|TRBD1
CASSDGTGFNYGYTF
TGTGCCAGCAGCGACGGGACAGGGTTTAACTATGGCTACACCTTC
>TRBV12-3/TRBV12-4|TRBJ2-1|NA|TRBD2
CASSLLAGGPGEQFF
TGTGCCAGCAGTTTGCTAGCGGGGGGACCGGGTGAGCAGTTCTTC
>TRBV29-1|TRBJ1-3|NA|TRBD1
CSGGTGGSGNTIYF
TGCAGCGGAGGCACAGGGGGCTCTGGAAACACCATATATTTT
>TRBV27|TRBJ1-2|many|NA
CASRSAFRGYTF
TGTGCCAGCAGGTCCGCGTTCCGCGGCTACACCTTC
>TRBV24-1|TRBJ1-2|many|TRBD1
CATSDSGGPTNYGYTF
TGTGCCACCAGTGATTCAGGGGGCCCGACCAACTATGGCTACACCTTC
>TRBV20-1|TRBJ1-5|many|TRBD1
CSALDRGSQPQHF
TGCAGTGCCCTGGACAGGGGCAGTCAGCCCCAGCATTTT
>TRBV20-1|TRBJ2-5|many|NA
CSVISQETQYF
TGCAGTGTGATCTCACAAGAGACCCAGTACTTC
>TRBV5-1|TRBJ2-2|many|TRBD1
CASSDTGGFTGELFF
TGCGCCAGCAGCGACACAGGGGGATTCACCGGGGAGCTGTTTTTT